This T cell receptor beta chain was recorded in a study of molecular identifiers for immune sequencing clone quantification. The CDR3 runs to 20 residues. The V end was cut by 1 base, the J end by 0 bases, with 19 bases between. The germline gives CDR1 SGHDN, CDR2 FVKESK. By share of the sample, this clonotype is medium-sized. TCRdb reprocessed the PCR reads via MiXCR and lists one record per CDR3 protein. This table holds 60,000 to 65,000 distinct CDR3 sequences, under 20% found once. Sequencing was carried out using naive CD8+ T cells from blood, with Jurkat cell RNA spiked in. Subset indicated: FACS-sorted CD8+CD4-CCR7+CD45RA+ naive T cells. This clonotype originated in a human donor in good health. Some libraries in this study had Jurkat cell RNA spiked in. The chain couples TRBV14 to TRBJ2-6; D possibly corresponds to TRBD1 (6 bases). As DNA, the CDR3 is TGTGCCAGCAGCCAAGCACAGGGTCTATCCTTCCTCTCTGGGGCCAACGTCCTGACTTTC. As protein: CASSQAQGLSFLSGANVLTF.